The TCR beta chain described here comes from a study of vaccination effects on CD4 cells after COVID-19. Before sequencing took place, the ViraFEST assay used viral peptide pools to expand antigen-specific CD4+ T cells. Culture proceeded for approximately 9 days, and CD4+ T cells were then isolated. Every participant took two doses of the BNT162b2 or mRNA-1273 vaccine. In culture with around 10 IU/ml IL-2 and 9 to 10 ug/ml peptides, PBMC were grown at a few million per well. This clone was seen once. The antigen is not known. TCRdb keeps only in-frame clones here, not all; method: immunoSEQ multiplex PCR. The sample carries about 72,000 clones, approximately 81% recorded once. Overall study findings and caveats: Early timepoints after infection were absent, and convalescent patients were few in the study. From healthy vaccinees, only 1 of 255 vaccine-induced clones also reacted to common cold coronaviruses. Late post-vaccination, clones induced by infection and those induced by vaccine underwent marked clonal contraction.

This TCR came from a human donor who received a COVID-19 vaccine. Specimen: CD4+ T cells from PBMCs cultured with HCoV-229E spike peptides, collected after COVID-19 vaccination.

CDR3 protein: CASSLRGWTEAFF. CDR3 nucleotide sequence: TGTGCCAGCAGTCTACGGGGGTGGACTGAAGCTTTCTTT. The V gene is TRBV12-3 or TRBV12-4, the J gene TRBJ1-1, with D maybe TRBD1 (5 bases). The germline V and J ends were trimmed by 5 bases and 5 bases, with 12 bases remaining between them. The CDR3 has 13 residues.